This T cell receptor (beta chain) was sequenced during a study of Ad26.COV2.S vaccination and SARS-CoV-2 variants. Overall study: Donor participated within the Ad26.COV2.S arm of the COV1001 trial. Ad26.COV2.S, an intramuscular injection, was given once or twice 56 days apart.

Treatment: about 20 received Ad26.COV2.S at low or high dose, single or two shots; about five received placebo; per-sample allocation not given. Specimen acquisition occurred on day 63 following the initial vaccine or placebo injection. Donor was an adult aged 18-55 years in Boston. The study used a vaccine consisting of an Ad26 vector that expressed Wuhan-strain SARS-CoV-2 spike. Trimming took 4 bases from V and 1 from J, leaving 7 bases between them. This CDR3 comprises 14 residues. CDR1 SEHNR and CDR2 FQNEAQ come from the germline V gene (reference sequence). Using immunoSEQ multiplex PCR, the repertoire was profiled, and TCRdb retains in-frame clones only, with some absent. The sample consists of roughly 680,000 clones, about 89% of them appearing once.

The rearrangement joins TRBV7-9 to TRBJ2-2; no clear D. The TCR was taken from a person aged 18 to 59 who received the Ad26.COV2.S COVID-19 vaccine or a placebo. The sequenced sample was peripheral blood, obtained in a trial of Ad26.COV2.S vaccine versus placebo. CDR3 amino acids: CASSSRGNTGELFF. The CDR3 bases are TGTGCCAGCAGCTCACGCGGGAACACCGGGGAGCTGTTTTTT.